The present entry profiles one TCR beta chain with its context. This clone was observed a few times. Its antigen specificity is not known. No quality values exist for individual bases; no much larger clone is one base distant. The collaborating institutions used their own protocols to collect whole blood in K2EDTA tubes. Collaborator samples were shipped for TCRbeta analysis as frozen whole blood, isolated PBMCs, or DNA extracted from either sample type. The immunoSEQ Assay, a bias-controlled multiplex PCR, was used to amplify TCRbeta CDR3 regions from genomic DNA. On the authors' methods: The number of nucleated cells in each sample was estimated by amplification of reference gene primers within the assay. To quantify the absolute abundance of each unique TCRbeta CDR3 rearrangement, sequence reads were collapsed and filtered. For each sample, productive Simpson clonality was calculated by taking the square root of Simpson's diversity index across productive rearrangements. Held by TCRdb, this immuneACCESS table contains in-frame sequences only and omits some clones. Under half of the omission traces to an unresolved V gene where checked; the cause of the rest is unknown. V and J calls and clone size are those listed in that table; D and trimming were worked out from the DNA. The sample table holds some 200,000 clones, of which 80% to 90% were seen once. The ten largest account for 13% of the sample.

The V end gives up 0 bases and the J end 5 bases, leaving 3 bases in the junction not matched to a gene. The CDR3 starts with the cysteine, ends with the phenylalanine, and has 14 residues. Of all the DNA, just the CDR3 is kept, 42 bases in frame from base 1. In the germline V gene, CDR1 corresponds to MGHRA and CDR2 to YSYEKL. This sample is drawn from a study of blood T cell repertoires in COVID-19 (dated by TCRdb to about 2020). Regarding the study in general: Collaborator samples came from the United States, Italy and Spain and covered acute and convalescent phases of COVID-19. The material from the prospective study consisted of cDNA or gDNA derived from T cells, B-cell-depleted T cells, or PBMCs. Sample metadata almost always included a de-identified subject ID, COVID-19 status, age in years and sex. Subjects who had been exposed to COVID-19, were actively infected with it, or had recovered from it provided the deeply sampled blood TCRbeta repertoires that made up the dataset. HLA class I and class II types, where available, came from metadata supplied by the sample provider rather than from assay-based typing. Samples were obtained from the ongoing ImmuneRACE study (first 160 participants) and from about 1,300 subjects provided by 6 global collaborators. The repertoires were made available in a free public database intended to serve as a resource for research on the immune response to SARS-CoV-2. The paper as a whole reports these results and caveats: How much clinical and demographic metadata was included differed by source and by participant, and the metadata was provided uncurated.

The clonotype comes from a human donor in a cohort sampled during active COVID-19. The sequence links TRBV4-1 to TRBJ1-2, with 7 middle bases fitting TRBD1. Material for sequencing was peripheral blood. The CDR3 sequence is CASSQDGRGYGYTF. The DNA is TGCGCCAGCAGCCAAGATGGCAGGGGGTATGGCTACACCTTC.